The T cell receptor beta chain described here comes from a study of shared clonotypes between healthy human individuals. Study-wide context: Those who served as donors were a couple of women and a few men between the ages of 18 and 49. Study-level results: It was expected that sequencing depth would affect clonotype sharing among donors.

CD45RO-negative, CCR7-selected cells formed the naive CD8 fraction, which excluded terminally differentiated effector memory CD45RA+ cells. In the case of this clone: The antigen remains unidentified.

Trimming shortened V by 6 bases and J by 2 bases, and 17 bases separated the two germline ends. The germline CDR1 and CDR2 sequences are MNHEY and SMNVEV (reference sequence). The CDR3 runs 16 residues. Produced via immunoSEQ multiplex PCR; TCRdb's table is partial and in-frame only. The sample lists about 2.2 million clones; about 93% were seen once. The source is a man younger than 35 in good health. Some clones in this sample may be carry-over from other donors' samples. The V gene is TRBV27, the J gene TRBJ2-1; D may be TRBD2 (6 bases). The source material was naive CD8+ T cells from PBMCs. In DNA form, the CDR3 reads TGTGCCAGCAGCCCGGTGGCTAGCGTTACCTACAATGAGCAGTTCTTC. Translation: CASSPVASVTYNEQFF.